Each of the 9 T cell receptor beta chains below was sequenced from the same sample in a study of blood T cell repertoires in COVID-19. Clones were read by immunoSEQ multiplex PCR, and TCRdb kept only the in-frame ones, dropping some. Among about 68,000 clones listed, around 91% were seen once. Sequencing was performed on peripheral blood. The receptor source for this set is a man in his fifties with acute or convalescent COVID-19.

The V gene is TRBV27, the J gene TRBJ1-5; D not resolved. Per the germline V gene, CDR1 is MNHEY and CDR2 is SMNVEV (reference sequence). The V end lost 2 bases, the J end lost 2 bases, and 10 bases lay between the germline ends. The CDR3 sequence is 15 residues long. The CDR3 DNA reads TGTGCCAGCAGTTTAGAGGGTATGCGCAATCAGCCCCAGCATTTT. Translating gives CASSLEGMRNQPQHF.

Only one count was recorded for this clone. V and J are TRBV28 and TRBJ1-2; D uncertain. CDR1 and CDR2 (germline): MDHEN, SYDVKM. Deletions cut 3 bases from V and 2 bases from J, with 7 bases between. The CDR3 extends over 13 amino acids. CDR3 sequence reads: CASSFRGNYGYTF. As DNA, the CDR3 is TGTGCCAGCAGTTTTCGGGGAAACTATGGCTACACCTTC.

The gene calls are TRBV19 and TRBJ1-5; D gene unclear. Germline CDR1 is LNHDA and CDR2 is SQIVND (reference sequence). Trimming stripped 7 bases from V and 3 bases from J, with 13 bases between. This CDR3 has 14 amino acids. The CDR3 DNA follows: TGTGCCAGTAAAGAAACAGTTCTCAATCAGCCCCAGCATTTT. It specifies CASKETVLNQPQHF. Full variable domain (outside the CDR3, taken from reference TRBV19 and TRBJ1-5): DGGITQSPKYLFRKEGQNVTLSCEQNLNHDAMYWYRQDPGQGLRLIYYSQIVNDFQKGDIAEGYSVSREKKESFPLTVTSAQKNPTAFYLCASKETVLNQPQHFGDGTRLSIL.

The genes are TRBV9 and TRBJ1-2; TRBD1 matches at 8 bases. Germline V gene data show CDR1 as SGDLS and CDR2 as YYNGEE. The CDR3 is made up of 14 amino acids. The V and J ends lost 3 bases and 4 bases, in that order; junction bases with no gene match: 5. The CDR3 sequence: CASSGQGLAYGYTF. The CDR3 bases are TGTGCCAGCAGCGGACAGGGGTTGGCCTATGGCTACACCTTC. The full variable domain, rest sourced from reference TRBV9 and TRBJ1-2, is DSGVTQTPKHLITATGQRVTLRCSPRSGDLSVYWYQQSLDQGLQFLIQYYNGEERAKGNILERFSAQQFPDLHSELNLSSLELGDSALYFCASSGQGLAYGYTFGSGTRLTVV.

The chain employs TRBV11-2 and TRBJ1-5; D possibly corresponds to TRBD1 (5 bases). CDR3 length equals 15 residues. The germline CDR1 and CDR2 sequences are SGHAT and FQNNGV. V was clipped by 5 bases and J by 5 bases, with 16 bases between them. CDR3 sequence (DNA): TGTGCCAGCAGCCCCCAGGGCTCCTCTTATCAGCCCCAGCATTTT. This gives the protein CASSPQGSSYQPQHF.

The chain carries TRBV28 and TRBJ1-2; tentative D call: TRBD1 (5 bases). CDR3 size: 13 residues. Germline CDR1 and CDR2: MDHEN and SYDVKM. The V and J ends lost 9 bases and 7 bases respectively, with 18 bases between them. CDR3 amino acids: CASGKGEFFGYTF. In nucleotides, the CDR3 is TGTGCCAGTGGGAAAGGGGAATTTTTTGGCTACACCTTC.

V is TRBV6-2 or TRBV6-3 and J is TRBJ2-3, with TRBD2 matching over 8 bases. Germline CDR1 reads MNHEY; CDR2 reads SVGEGT. V lost 0 bases to trimming and J lost 9 bases; unmatched junction nucleotides: 20. The CDR3 sequence is 19 residues long. CDR3 bases: TGTGCCAGCAGTTACTCGTTGACCGGGACTAGTGAAAAAAGACTAACGCAGTATTTT. It specifies CASSYSLTGTSEKRLTQYF.

This rearrangement joins TRBV6-5 to TRBJ2-7, with 7 positions matching TRBD2. This CDR3 has 12 residues. From germline, CDR1 is MNHEY and CDR2 SVGAGI. The V gene end was trimmed by 8 bases and the J gene end by 7 bases; junction bases not matched to a gene: 8. The CDR3 region has the DNA TGTGCCAGCTCGCCCCGGCGGGGGGAGCAGTACTTC. Amino acid sequence: CASSPRRGEQYF.

The gene calls are TRBV19 and TRBJ2-1; D remains unclear. Germline V lookup: CDR1 LNHDA, CDR2 SQIVND (reference sequence). The CDR3 is made up of 16 amino acids. V shed 5 bases and J shed 1 base, with 15 bases lying between them. The CDR3 region is CASSAVEAASYNEQFF. For the CDR3, the DNA is TGTGCCAGTAGTGCGGTAGAGGCTGCATCCTACAATGAGCAGTTCTTC. The full variable domain, completed using reference TRBV19 and TRBJ2-1, is DGGITQSPKYLFRKEGQNVTLSCEQNLNHDAMYWYRQDPGQGLRLIYYSQIVNDFQKGDIAEGYSVSREKKESFPLTVTSAQKNPTAFYLCASSAVEAASYNEQFFGPGTRLTVL.